This T cell receptor beta chain originates from a study of T cell clones after liver transplantation (dated by TCRdb to about 2019). Broadly, across the study: The samples were obtained from ITN030ST, a randomized trial that attempted immunosuppression withdrawal within 2 years after liver transplantation. Donor-reactive T cell clones were identified by TCRbeta sequencing after a pre-transplant mixed lymphocyte reaction and then tracked in post-transplant blood. Third party-reactive TCRbeta sequences were also identified from pre-transplant MLRs to serve as an antigen-independent comparator for donor-reactive sequences. Three of the eight recipients were HCV-positive; the others were transplanted for non-autoimmune, non-viral indications. Until randomization at 12-24 months post-transplant, subjects were given standard immunosuppression, with no induction therapy. Tolerance was defined as complete withdrawal of immunosuppression for at least one year without a rise in liver enzymes beyond twice the upper limit of normal. Blood samples were collected pre-transplant, pre-randomization before withdrawal, and post-randomization after either full withdrawal or failed withdrawal. The study cohort included 8 liver transplant recipients, of whom 3 were classified as tolerant and 5 as non-tolerant. Broader findings and caveats from the paper: The decline in donor-reactive sequences exceeded the decline in third party-reactive sequences, suggesting partial antigen-specific deletion that was unrelated to withdrawal success. Since no allograft tissue specimens were available, donor-reactive T cells may have migrated into the graft instead of being deleted. Circulating donor-reactive CD4 TCRbeta sequences fell significantly post-transplant in most of the 8 subjects, irrespective of tolerance or HCV status. Low numbers of available donor cells limited the measurable donor-reactive repertoire in a couple of subjects. The conclusions were considered preliminary, being limited by small, heterogeneous patient numbers and non-standardized post-transplant time points. Once repertoire turnover was taken into account, donor-reactive detection showed a significant reduction for CD4 in 7 of 8 subjects and for CD8 in 8 of 8.

Unstimulated PBMCs, after thawing, were stained for CD3, CD4 and CD8 and then FACS-sorted into CD3+CD4+ and CD3+CD8+ populations. All 8 studied subjects were randomized to withdrawal of immunosuppression. The Qiagen DNeasy Blood and Tissue Kit was used to isolate genomic DNA. To note about this clone: The antigen it recognizes is unknown. Per-base qualities were not stored, and no clone one base away is much larger.

The germline V gene (reference sequence) specifies MNHEY as CDR1 and SMNVEV as CDR2. V was cut back by 2 bases and J by 7 bases, leaving a gap of 9 bases between them. The CDR3, from cysteine to phenylalanine, totals 14 residues. Only the CDR3 part of the read is kept: 42 bases, read in frame from the first base. High-throughput TCRbeta CDR3 sequencing of frozen genomic DNA was performed by immunoSEQ, with PCR amplification, mapping, bias correction and internal controls included. As for the authors' bioinformatics: Productive rearrangements were kept, and unique TCRbeta sequences were defined by CDR3 nucleotide sequence plus V and J gene. Donor-reactive sequences required at least 5-fold expansion in CFSE-low cells versus unstimulated pre-transplant cells and at least 0.01% frequency. Minimum frequency thresholds were set for each subject based on the unstimulated sample with the lowest template count, ensuring at least 90% detection power. Jensen-Shannon divergence between the top 1000 TCRbeta sequences after and before transplant was used to measure repertoire turnover. Two-sided Fisher's exact tests were used to test for changes in how often donor-reactive sequences were detected. TCRdb retrieved this table from immuneACCESS and kept in-frame rearrangements only. Not all clones are present; in checked studies, unresolved V genes account for under half, and no reason is known for the remainder. V and J calls and clone size are copied from that table; D and trimming were computed from the DNA. Within this sample are fewer than 110,000 clones, with approximately 79% of them counted one time only. Of the sample, less than 3% is held by the ten largest clones.

The source material was CD4+ T cells from blood, sampled roughly 50 months after liver transplant. The receptor comes from a human patient who received a liver transplant. The graft donor may be the source of some T cells after a transplant. Recombination connected TRBV27 to TRBJ1-6; the D gene lacks a confident call. The sequenced DNA is TGTGCCAGCAGTTTACAACCCGTCAATTCACCCCTCCACTTT. This is translated as CASSLQPVNSPLHF.